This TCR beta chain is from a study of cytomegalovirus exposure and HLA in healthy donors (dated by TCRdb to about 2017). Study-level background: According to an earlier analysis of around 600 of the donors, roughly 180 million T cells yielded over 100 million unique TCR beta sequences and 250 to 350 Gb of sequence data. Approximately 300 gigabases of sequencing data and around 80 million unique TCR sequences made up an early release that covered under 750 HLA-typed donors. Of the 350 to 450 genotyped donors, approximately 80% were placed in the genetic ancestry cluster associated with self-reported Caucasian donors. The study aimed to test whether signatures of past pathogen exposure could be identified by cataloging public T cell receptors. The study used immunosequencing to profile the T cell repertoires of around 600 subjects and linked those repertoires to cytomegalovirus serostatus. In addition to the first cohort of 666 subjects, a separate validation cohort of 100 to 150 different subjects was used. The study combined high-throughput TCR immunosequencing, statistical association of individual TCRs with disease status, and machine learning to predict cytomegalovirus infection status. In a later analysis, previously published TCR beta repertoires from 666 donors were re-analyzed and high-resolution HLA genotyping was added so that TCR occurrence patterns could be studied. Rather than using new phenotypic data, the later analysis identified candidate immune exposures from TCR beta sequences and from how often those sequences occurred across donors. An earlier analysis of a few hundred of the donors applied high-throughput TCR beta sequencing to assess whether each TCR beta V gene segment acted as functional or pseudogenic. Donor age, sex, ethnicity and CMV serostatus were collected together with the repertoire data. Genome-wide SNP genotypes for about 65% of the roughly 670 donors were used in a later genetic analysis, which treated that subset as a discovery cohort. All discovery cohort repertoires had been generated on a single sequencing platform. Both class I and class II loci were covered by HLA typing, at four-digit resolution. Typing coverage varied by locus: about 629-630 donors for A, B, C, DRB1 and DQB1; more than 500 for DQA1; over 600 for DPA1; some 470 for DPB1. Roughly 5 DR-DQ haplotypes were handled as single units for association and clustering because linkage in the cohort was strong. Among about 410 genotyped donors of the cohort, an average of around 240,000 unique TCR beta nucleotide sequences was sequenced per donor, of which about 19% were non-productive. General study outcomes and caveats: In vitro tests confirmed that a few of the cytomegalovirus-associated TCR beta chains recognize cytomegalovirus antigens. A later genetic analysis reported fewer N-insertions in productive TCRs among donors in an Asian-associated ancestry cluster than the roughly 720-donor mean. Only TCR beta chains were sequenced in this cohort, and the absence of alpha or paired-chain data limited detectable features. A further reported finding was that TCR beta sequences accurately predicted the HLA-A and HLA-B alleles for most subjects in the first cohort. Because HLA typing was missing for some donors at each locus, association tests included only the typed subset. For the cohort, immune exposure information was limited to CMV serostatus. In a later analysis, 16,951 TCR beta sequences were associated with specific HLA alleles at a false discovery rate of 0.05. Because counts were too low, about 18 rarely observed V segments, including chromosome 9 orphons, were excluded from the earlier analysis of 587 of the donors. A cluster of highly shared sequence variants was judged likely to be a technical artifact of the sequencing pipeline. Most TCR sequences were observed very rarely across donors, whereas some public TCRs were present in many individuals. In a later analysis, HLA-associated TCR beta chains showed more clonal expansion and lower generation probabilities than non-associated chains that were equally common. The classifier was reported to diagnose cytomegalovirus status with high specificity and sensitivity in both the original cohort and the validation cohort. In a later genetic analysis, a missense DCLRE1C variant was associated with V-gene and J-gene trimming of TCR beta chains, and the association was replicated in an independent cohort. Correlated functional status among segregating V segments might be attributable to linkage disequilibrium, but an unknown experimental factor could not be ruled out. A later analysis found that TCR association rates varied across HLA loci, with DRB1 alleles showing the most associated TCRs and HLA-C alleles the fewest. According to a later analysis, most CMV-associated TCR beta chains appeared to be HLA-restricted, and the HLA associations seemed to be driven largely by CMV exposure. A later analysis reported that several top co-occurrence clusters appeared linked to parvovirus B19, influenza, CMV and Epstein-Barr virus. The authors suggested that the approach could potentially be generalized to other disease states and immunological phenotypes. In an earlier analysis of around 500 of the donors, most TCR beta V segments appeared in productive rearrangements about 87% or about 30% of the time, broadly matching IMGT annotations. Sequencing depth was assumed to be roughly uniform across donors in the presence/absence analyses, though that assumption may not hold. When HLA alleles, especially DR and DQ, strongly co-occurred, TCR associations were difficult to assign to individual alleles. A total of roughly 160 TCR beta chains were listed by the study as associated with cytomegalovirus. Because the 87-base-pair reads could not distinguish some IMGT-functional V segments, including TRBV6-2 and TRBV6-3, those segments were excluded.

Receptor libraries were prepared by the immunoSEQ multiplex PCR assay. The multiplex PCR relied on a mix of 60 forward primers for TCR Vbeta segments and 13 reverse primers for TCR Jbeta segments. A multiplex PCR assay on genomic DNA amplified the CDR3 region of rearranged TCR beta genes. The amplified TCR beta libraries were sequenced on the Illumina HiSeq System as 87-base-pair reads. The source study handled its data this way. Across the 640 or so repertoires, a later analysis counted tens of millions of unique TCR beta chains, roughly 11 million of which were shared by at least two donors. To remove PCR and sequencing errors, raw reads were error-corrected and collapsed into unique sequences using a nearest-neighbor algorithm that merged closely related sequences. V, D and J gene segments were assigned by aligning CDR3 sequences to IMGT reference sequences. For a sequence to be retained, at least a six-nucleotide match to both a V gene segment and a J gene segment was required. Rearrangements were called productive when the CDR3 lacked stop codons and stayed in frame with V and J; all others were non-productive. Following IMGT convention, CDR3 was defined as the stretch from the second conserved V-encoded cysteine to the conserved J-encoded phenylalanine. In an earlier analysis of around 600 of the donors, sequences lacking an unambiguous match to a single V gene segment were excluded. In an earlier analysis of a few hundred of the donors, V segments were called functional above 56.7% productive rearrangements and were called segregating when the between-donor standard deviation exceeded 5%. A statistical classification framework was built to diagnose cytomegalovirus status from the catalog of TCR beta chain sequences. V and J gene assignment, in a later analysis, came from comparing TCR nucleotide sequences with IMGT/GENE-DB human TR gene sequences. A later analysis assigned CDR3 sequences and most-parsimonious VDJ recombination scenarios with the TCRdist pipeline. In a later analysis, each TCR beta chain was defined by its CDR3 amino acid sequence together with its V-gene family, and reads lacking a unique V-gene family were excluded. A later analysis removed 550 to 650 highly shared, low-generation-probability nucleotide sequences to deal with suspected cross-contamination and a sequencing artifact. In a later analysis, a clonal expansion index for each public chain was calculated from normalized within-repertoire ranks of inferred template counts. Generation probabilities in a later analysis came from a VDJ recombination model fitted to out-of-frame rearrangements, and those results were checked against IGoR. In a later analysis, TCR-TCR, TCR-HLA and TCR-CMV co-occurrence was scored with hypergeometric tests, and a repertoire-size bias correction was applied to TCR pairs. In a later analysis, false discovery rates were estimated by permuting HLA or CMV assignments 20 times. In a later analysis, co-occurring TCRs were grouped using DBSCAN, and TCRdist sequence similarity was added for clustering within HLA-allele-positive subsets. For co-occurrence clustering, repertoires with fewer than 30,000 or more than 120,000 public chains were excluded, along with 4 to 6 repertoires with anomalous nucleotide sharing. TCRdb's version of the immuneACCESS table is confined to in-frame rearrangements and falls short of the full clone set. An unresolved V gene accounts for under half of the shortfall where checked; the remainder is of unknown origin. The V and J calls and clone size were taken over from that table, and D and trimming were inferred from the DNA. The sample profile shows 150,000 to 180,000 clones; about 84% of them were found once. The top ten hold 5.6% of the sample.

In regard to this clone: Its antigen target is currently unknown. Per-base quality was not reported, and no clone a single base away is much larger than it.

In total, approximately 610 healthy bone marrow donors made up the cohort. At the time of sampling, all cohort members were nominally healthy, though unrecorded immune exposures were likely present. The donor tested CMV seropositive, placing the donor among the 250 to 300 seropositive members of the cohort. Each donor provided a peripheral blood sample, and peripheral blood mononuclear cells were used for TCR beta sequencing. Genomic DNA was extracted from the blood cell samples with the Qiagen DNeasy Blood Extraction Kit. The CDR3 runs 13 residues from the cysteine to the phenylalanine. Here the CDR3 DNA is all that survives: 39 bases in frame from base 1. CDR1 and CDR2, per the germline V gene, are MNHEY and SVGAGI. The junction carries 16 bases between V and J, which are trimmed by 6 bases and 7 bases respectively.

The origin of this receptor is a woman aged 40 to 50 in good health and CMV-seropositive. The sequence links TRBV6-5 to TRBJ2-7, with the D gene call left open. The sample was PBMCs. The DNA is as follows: TGTGCCAGCAGCCCCCAGTTGGCCGGGGAGCAGTACTTC. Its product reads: CASSPQLAGEQYF.